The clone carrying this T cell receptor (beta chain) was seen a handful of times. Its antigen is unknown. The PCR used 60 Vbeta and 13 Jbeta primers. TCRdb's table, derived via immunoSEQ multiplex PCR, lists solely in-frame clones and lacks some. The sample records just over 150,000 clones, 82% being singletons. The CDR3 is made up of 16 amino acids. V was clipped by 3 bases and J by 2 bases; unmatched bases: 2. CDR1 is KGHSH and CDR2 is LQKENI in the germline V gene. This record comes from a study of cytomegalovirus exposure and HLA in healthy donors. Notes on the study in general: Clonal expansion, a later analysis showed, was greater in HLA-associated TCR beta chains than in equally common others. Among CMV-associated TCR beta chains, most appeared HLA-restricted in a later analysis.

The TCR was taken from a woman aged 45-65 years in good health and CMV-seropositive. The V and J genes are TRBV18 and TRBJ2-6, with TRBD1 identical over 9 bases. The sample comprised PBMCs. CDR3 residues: CASSPRDRAGANVLTF. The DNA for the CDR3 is TGTGCCAGCTCACCCAGGGACAGGGCTGGGGCCAACGTCCTGACTTTC.